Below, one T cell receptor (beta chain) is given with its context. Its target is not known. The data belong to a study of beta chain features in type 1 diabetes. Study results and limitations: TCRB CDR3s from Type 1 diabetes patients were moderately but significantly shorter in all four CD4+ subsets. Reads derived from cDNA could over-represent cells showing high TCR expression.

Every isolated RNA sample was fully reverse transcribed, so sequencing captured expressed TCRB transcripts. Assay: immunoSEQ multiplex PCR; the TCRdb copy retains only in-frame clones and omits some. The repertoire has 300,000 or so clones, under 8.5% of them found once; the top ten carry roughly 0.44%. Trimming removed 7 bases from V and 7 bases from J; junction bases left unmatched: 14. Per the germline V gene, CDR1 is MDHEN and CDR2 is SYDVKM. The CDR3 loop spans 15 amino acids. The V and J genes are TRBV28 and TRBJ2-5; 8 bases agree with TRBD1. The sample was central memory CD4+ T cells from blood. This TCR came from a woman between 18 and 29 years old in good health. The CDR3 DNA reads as TGTGCCAGCAACCGCCCGGCAGGGGGCGAAGGGACCCAGTACTTC. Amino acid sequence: CASNRPAGGEGTQYF. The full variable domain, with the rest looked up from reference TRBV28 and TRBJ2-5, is DVKVTQSSRYLVKRTGEKVFLECVQDMDHENMFWYRQDPGLGLRLIYFSYDVKMKEKGDIPEGYSVSREKKERFSLILESASTNQTSMYLCASNRPAGGEGTQYFGPGTRLLVL.